These 10 T cell receptor beta chains were sequenced from one sample in a study of cytomegalovirus exposure and HLA in healthy donors. Primers: 60 Vbeta forward and 13 Jbeta reverse. The data were produced by immunoSEQ multiplex PCR, yet TCRdb's version contains in-frame clones alone and is incomplete. The repertoire holds tens of thousands of clones, with 55% to 75% as singletons. Input material: PBMCs. The receptors originated from a man between 60 and 75 years old in good health and CMV-seropositive.

The chain is built from TRBV5-4 and TRBJ2-1; 7 bases line up with TRBD1. Germline lookup yields CDR1 SGHNT and CDR2 YYREEE (reference sequence). V was pared by 5 bases and J by 5 bases, with 10 bases of the junction left unmatched. This CDR3 contains 15 residues. CDR3 protein: CASSLTGTADNEQFF. CDR3 coding DNA: TGTGCCAGCAGTTTGACCGGGACAGCAGACAATGAGCAGTTCTTC.

The chain employs TRBV7-2 and TRBJ1-5; possible D gene TRBD1, 6 bases. This CDR3 spans 13 amino acids. V lost 4 bases to trimming and J lost 9 bases, with 13 bases between them. Germline assignment: CDR1 SGHTA and CDR2 FQGNSA. As DNA, the CDR3 is TGTGCCAGCAGCTCAACAGGGTTTCCGCCCCAGCATTTT. Its protein product is CASSSTGFPPQHF. Together with reference TRBV7-2 and TRBJ1-5, the CDR3 gives the full variable domain: GAGVSQSPSNKVTEKGKDVELRCDPISGHTALYWYRQSLGQGLEFLIYFQGNSAPDKSGLPSDRFSAERTGGSVSTLTIQRTQQEDSAVYLCASSSTGFPPQHFGDGTRLSIL.

This chain uses TRBV9 with TRBJ2-1; 9 bases are a match to TRBD2. J was trimmed by 0 bases and V by 4 bases; bases with no gene match: 5. Per germline, CDR1 SGDLS and CDR2 YYNGEE. The length of the CDR3 is 16 residues. The CDR3 coding sequence is TGTGCCAGCAGCTACTCAGCGGGGGGCTCCTACAATGAGCAGTTCTTC. Encoded protein: CASSYSAGGSYNEQFF.

The chain has TRBV30 and TRBJ1-2; 12 nucleotides agree with TRBD1. The V gene's germline CDR1 is GTSNPN and CDR2 SVGIG (reference sequence). The V segment lost 2 bases and the J segment 7 bases; nucleotides outside the gene matches: 11. The CDR3 covers 16 residues. Here the CDR3 DNA reads TGTGCCTGGAGTTCAACCGCCGGGACAGGGGGCCGTGGCTACACCTTC. Its protein product is CAWSSTAGTGGRGYTF.

V is TRBV28 and J is TRBJ2-7; possible D gene TRBD2, 5 bases. The CDR3 is 16 residues long. Germline CDR1 is MDHEN and CDR2 is SYDVKM. The ends were cut back, 6 bases at V and 5 bases at J, with 23 bases in the middle. CDR3 in amino acids: CASRSQYGLPGNEQYF. The CDR3 coding sequence is TGTGCCAGCAGATCCCAGTACGGCCTCCCGGGGAACGAGCAGTACTTC.

The table lists this clone with a few counts. The chain carries TRBV5-4 and TRBJ2-1; 15 bases match TRBD2. This CDR3 comprises 17 residues. Germline trimming cut 4 bases from V and 7 bases from J; bases unmatched to any gene: 9. The germline V gene has CDR1 SGHNT and CDR2 YYREEE (reference sequence). The CDR3 reads CASSTQPGTSGRNEQFF. In DNA form, the CDR3 reads TGTGCCAGCAGCACACAACCCGGGACTAGCGGGAGGAATGAGCAGTTCTTC.

V usage is TRBV5-1 and J usage is TRBJ2-3, with 10 bases lining up with TRBD1. V lost 4 bases, J lost 2 bases, and 7 bases stayed unmatched. The CDR3 is made up of 16 amino acids. The V gene's germline CDR1 is SGHRS and CDR2 YFSETQ. The CDR3 is CASSGMTGGNTDTQYF. The DNA for the CDR3 is TGCGCCAGCAGCGGAATGACAGGGGGCAACACAGATACGCAGTATTTT. Variable domain in full (rest from reference TRBV5-1 and TRBJ2-3): KAGVTQTPRYLIKTRGQQVTLSCSPISGHRSVSWYQQTPGQGLQFLFEYFSETQRNKGNFPGRFSGRQFSNSRSEMNVSTLELGDSALYLCASSGMTGGNTDTQYFGPGTRLTVL.

The rearrangement joins TRBV13 to TRBJ2-1; the match to TRBD2 covers 14 bases. The CDR3 sequence is 16 residues long. Germline loops: CDR1 PRHDT, CDR2 FYEKMQ (reference sequence). V shed 5 bases and J 9 bases; nucleotides not matched to a gene: 9. The CDR3 DNA sequence: TGTGCCAGCAGCCCCCGACTAGCGGGAGGGCGGGGTGAGCAGTTCTTC. Its protein product is CASSPRLAGGRGEQFF.

This chain links TRBV19 with TRBJ2-1; 12 bases are shared with TRBD2. J gave up 4 bases and V 10 bases, and 8 bases lay outside the gene matches. Germline V gives CDR1 LNHDA, CDR2 SQIVND (reference sequence). The length of the CDR3 is 15 residues. CDR3 loop: CATGTSGRTYNEQFF. CDR3 in DNA: TGTGCCACCGGGACTAGCGGGCGTACTTACAATGAGCAGTTCTTC.

CDR3 amino acids: CASARTWDRSYEQYF. The CDR3 DNA reads TGTGCCAGCGCAAGGACTTGGGACAGATCGTACGAGCAGTACTTC. The chain couples TRBV28 to TRBJ2-7; TRBD1 agrees at 7 bases. Germline CDR1 MDHEN, CDR2 SYDVKM. This CDR3 is 15 amino acids long. Trimming took 8 bases from V and 4 from J; bases not matched to a gene: 14.